The 31 T cell receptor beta chains below were found in one sample sequenced in a study of cytomegalovirus exposure and HLA in healthy donors. In the PCR, 60 Vbeta and 13 Jbeta primers were used. Profiling relied on immunoSEQ multiplex PCR, and the TCRdb table lists in-frame clones only, not all of them. The sample holds about 160,000 clones; about two thirds are singletons and the top ten take under 3.5%. Input material: PBMCs. The receptors here all came from a woman younger than 45 in good health and CMV-seronegative.

The J gene is TRBJ2-3, the V gene TRBV29-1; TRBD1 matches at 9 bases. The germline CDR1 and CDR2 sequences are SQVTM and ANQGSEA. After removal of 3 bases from V and 7 bases from J, the junction contained 2 bases not matched to a gene. CDR3 length: 12 amino acids. The CDR3 coding sequence is TGCAGCGTTGACGGGACAGGGAATACGCAGTATTTT. It yields the protein CSVDGTGNTQYF.

The J gene is TRBJ2-1, the V gene TRBV5-1, with 8 bases matching TRBD2. CDR3 size: 17 residues. V gave up 6 bases and J gave up 1 base; unmatched junction bases: 12. The germline CDR1 and CDR2 sequences are SGHRS and YFSETQ. The CDR3 region has the DNA TGCGCCAGCACCTCCCCCTCTAGCGGGTATTCCTACAATGAGCAGTTCTTC. Its protein is CASTSPSSGYSYNEQFF.

This chain joins TRBV28 and TRBJ2-3; 7 bases line up with TRBD2. Germline V gives CDR1 MDHEN, CDR2 SYDVKM. Trimming cost V 8 bases and J 4 bases; bases outside gene matches: 18. This CDR3 contains 17 residues. This CDR3 reads CASYSLFGGLLSDTQYF. The CDR3 DNA reads TGTGCCAGCTATTCACTTTTCGGGGGACTATTGTCAGATACGCAGTATTTT.

This chain uses TRBV28 with TRBJ2-1; possible D gene TRBD1, 5 bases. Germline-derived CDR1 and CDR2 are MDHEN and SYDVKM. V was shortened by 7 bases and J by 3 bases, with 13 bases between the two germline ends. The CDR3 is 14 amino acids. The CDR3 reads CASTGQALYNEQFF. The CDR3 nucleotides read TGTGCCAGCACTGGACAAGCACTCTACAATGAGCAGTTCTTC.

The J gene is TRBJ1-1, the V gene TRBV21-1. TRBV21-1 is a recognized pseudogene. The CDR3 is 12 residues long. CDR3 bases: TGTGATTTCTCGGGGTTTTACACTGAAGCTTTCTTT. Translating gives CDFSGFYTEAFF.

The chain employs TRBV7-9 and TRBJ2-1; TRBD2 is a possible D gene (6 bases). In germline, CDR1 is SEHNR, CDR2 FQNEAQ (reference sequence). The CDR3 is 14 amino acids. Trimming cost V 5 bases and J 1 base, with 9 bases left between them. CDR3 DNA sequence: TGTGCCAGCAGCCCTAGCGTATCCTACAATGAGCAGTTCTTC. Protein: CASSPSVSYNEQFF.

The chain has TRBV21-1 and TRBJ2-3; the table names TRBD2, a call not compared with the DNA. TRBV21-1 is shown as a pseudogene. This CDR3 has 15 amino acids. Here the CDR3 reads CASSIRLMREDTQYF. The CDR3 DNA reads as TGTGCCAGCAGCATACGCTTAATGCGAGAGGATACGCAGTATTTT.

This clone was picked up a small number of times. CDR3 bases: TGTGCTAGTGGTTCTTATGGGGAGCATCAGCCCCAGCATTTT. This codes for CASGSYGEHQPQHF. The V gene is TRBV12-5, the J gene TRBJ1-5; no definite D call. This CDR3 spans 14 amino acids. Germline V gene sequence: CDR1 LGHNT, CDR2 FRNRAP. Trimming pared 4 bases from V and 5 bases from J, leaving 12 bases between.

This rearrangement joins TRBV28 to TRBJ2-5; 7 bases match TRBD2. The assigned J gene may be wrong: the sequence end matches TRBJ2-7 better. From germline, CDR1 is MDHEN and CDR2 SYDVKM. This CDR3 has 13 amino acids. CDR3 in amino acids: CASIFTGGYEQYF. In nucleotides, the CDR3 is TGTGCCAGCATATTTACGGGAGGCTACGAGCAGTACTTC.

V is TRBV30 and J is TRBJ1-6, with 7 bases aligning to TRBD1. Trimming at V came to 0 bases and at J to 1 base, leaving 6 bases not matched to a gene. CDR1 is GTSNPN, CDR2 SVGIG, per germline (reference sequence). CDR3 size: 17 residues. The CDR3 DNA is TGTGCCTGGAGTGTAGACGACAGGGCGTCCTATAATTCACCCCTCCACTTT. Its translation is CAWSVDDRASYNSPLHF.

This chain joins TRBV27 and TRBJ1-1, with D uncertain. Trimming stripped 3 bases from V and 4 bases from J, with 9 bases between. CDR3 length equals 13 residues. Germline loops: CDR1 MNHEY, CDR2 SMNVEV (reference sequence). In nucleotides, the CDR3 is TGTGCCAGCAGTTTTGCGGAGGGCACTGAAGCTTTCTTT. Translated, it gives CASSFAEGTEAFF.

This clone was seen a single time. The CDR3 reads CASSPSTGRGAGGTQYF. The CDR3 region has the DNA TGTGCCAGCAGCCCTAGCACTGGGCGGGGGGCGGGGGGAACCCAGTACTTC. The rearrangement uses TRBV7-2 and TRBJ2-5; 8 nucleotides match TRBD2. Germline CDR1 reads SGHTA; CDR2 reads FQGNSA. The J segment lost 8 bases and the V segment lost 5 bases, leaving 19 bases of the junction unmatched. The CDR3 runs to 17 residues. Complete variable domain (other parts from reference TRBV7-2 and TRBJ2-5): GAGVSQSPSNKVTEKGKDVELRCDPISGHTALYWYRQSLGQGLEFLIYFQGNSAPDKSGLPSDRFSAERTGGSVSTLTIQRTQQEDSAVYLCASSPSTGRGAGGTQYFGPGTRLLVL.

Comment on this clone: Compared with germline, one end of the junction differs, possibly owing to a read error. The rearrangement joins TRBV7-9 to TRBJ2-5; no definite D call. Germline CDR1 reads SEHNR; CDR2 reads FQNEAQ (reference sequence). The CDR3 consists of 13 residues. CDR3 loop: CSSSQHSTETQYF. In DNA form, the CDR3 reads TGTTCCAGCAGCCAGCATAGCACAGAGACCCAGTACTTC.

This chain uses TRBV11-2 with TRBJ2-7, with TRBD1 as a possible D gene (6 bases). CDR1 and CDR2 from the germline V gene are SGHAT and FQNNGV. With 3 bases removed from V and 7 bases from J, the gap between germline ends came to 13 bases. The CDR3 has 13 residues. In nucleotides, the CDR3 is TGTGCCAGCAGCTTCAACAGGGTTCGGGAGCAGTACTTC. Its protein product is CASSFNRVREQYF. The entire variable domain, with the rest obtained from reference TRBV11-2 and TRBJ2-7, is as follows: EAGVAQSPRYKIIEKRQSVAFWCNPISGHATLYWYQQILGQGPKLLIQFQNNGVVDDSQLPKDRFSAERLKGVDSTLKIQPAKLEDSAVYLCASSFNRVREQYFGPGTRLTVT.

V usage is TRBV7-6 and J usage is TRBJ1-4, with D maybe TRBD1 (5 bases). This CDR3 has 16 amino acids. Looked up from germline, CDR1 is SGHVS and CDR2 is FNYEAQ. V lost 5 bases and J 0 bases, leaving 13 bases between the germline ends. The CDR3 here is CASSPLGEATNEKLFF. CDR3 nucleotide sequence: TGTGCCAGCAGCCCCCTAGGGGAGGCAACTAATGAAAAACTGTTTTTT.

The rearrangement joins TRBV29-1 to TRBJ2-5; maybe TRBD2 (6 bases). The germline CDR1 and CDR2 sequences are SQVTM and ANQGSEA. The CDR3 is 13 residues long. V dropped 1 base and J dropped 4 bases, with 10 bases sitting between them. The CDR3 loop is CSVEGLGGETQYF. As DNA, the CDR3 is TGCAGCGTTGAAGGCCTGGGGGGAGAGACCCAGTACTTC.

This chain uses TRBV5-4 with TRBJ2-3, with D maybe TRBD1 (6 bases). Germline CDR1 and CDR2: SGHNT and YYREEE (reference sequence). This CDR3 region has 14 residues. Trimming pared 1 base from V and 4 bases from J, leaving 10 bases between. The CDR3 sequence is CASSLTQGPDTQYF. In DNA form, the CDR3 reads TGTGCCAGCAGCTTGACACAGGGTCCAGATACGCAGTATTTT.

The V call is TRBV5-5, the J call TRBJ1-5; 7 nucleotides agree with TRBD1. V lost 4 bases to trimming and J lost 0 bases; unmatched junction nucleotides: 4. From germline, CDR1 is SGHKS and CDR2 YYEKEE (reference sequence). CDR3 length: 15 residues. The CDR3, as DNA: TGTGCCAGCAGCACAGGGGAAGGTAGCAATCAGCCCCAGCATTTT. It specifies CASSTGEGSNQPQHF.

The gene calls are TRBV4-1 and TRBJ1-6; D gene uncertain. Trimming left V 6 bases short and J 3 bases short, with 9 bases between. The CDR3 runs to 14 residues. Germline V gives CDR1 MGHRA, CDR2 YSYEKL. In DNA, the CDR3 is TGCGCCAGCAGGGCACCGGGCTATAATTCACCCCTCCACTTT. Protein: CASRAPGYNSPLHF.

The chain is built from TRBV9 and TRBJ1-6; D not resolved. The CDR3 extends over 17 amino acids. V lost 4 bases, J lost 0 bases, and 14 bases lay in between. Germline CDR1 reads SGDLS; CDR2 reads YYNGEE. The CDR3 reads CASSPSWSSSYNSPLHF. The CDR3 DNA reads as TGTGCCAGCAGCCCTAGTTGGAGTAGCTCCTATAATTCACCCCTCCACTTT.

The chain employs TRBV7-2 and TRBJ1-4; tentatively, D is TRBD1 (5 bases). The CDR3 sequence is 14 residues long. CDR1 SGHTA and CDR2 FQGNSA come from the germline V gene. Trimming removed 5 bases at V and 8 bases at J, with 15 bases between. CDR3 sequence: CASSPQGGKEKLFF. CDR3 sequence (DNA): TGTGCCAGCAGCCCGCAGGGAGGGAAGGAAAAACTGTTTTTT.

The V gene is TRBV7-9, the J gene TRBJ2-3; D is possibly TRBD1 (6 bases). The CDR3 runs to 15 residues. From germline, CDR1 is SEHNR and CDR2 FQNEAQ (reference sequence). Trimming stripped 1 base from V and 2 bases from J, with 10 bases between. The CDR3, as DNA: TGTGCCAGCAGCTTAGTGCAGGGGACCACAGATACGCAGTATTTT. It is translated as CASSLVQGTTDTQYF.

The rearrangement links TRBV29-1 to TRBJ1-6, with 8 bases matching TRBD1. Germline CDR1 reads SQVTM; CDR2 reads ANQGSEA. This CDR3 contains 15 residues. Losses at the gene ends were 5 bases for V and 7 bases for J; bases not matched to a gene: 10. Here the CDR3 DNA reads TGCAGCGTTAAATTTCGGACAGGGTGGAATTCACCCCTCCACTTT. This sequence encodes CSVKFRTGWNSPLHF.

The chain uses TRBV28 and TRBJ1-2, with TRBD1 matching 7 bases. The CDR3 extends over 16 amino acids. With 8 bases clipped from V and 5 bases from J, the junction kept 17 bases outside the gene matches. The germline gives CDR1 MDHEN, CDR2 SYDVKM. Here the CDR3 reads CASFIREGAQGYGYTF. In nucleotides, the CDR3 is TGTGCCAGCTTCATTCGAGAGGGGGCGCAAGGGTATGGCTACACCTTC.

The rearrangement links TRBV5-1 to TRBJ2-7; TRBD2 is a possible D gene (6 bases). Germline V lookup: CDR1 SGHRS, CDR2 YFSETQ. The CDR3 sequence is 13 residues long. Trimming removed 2 bases from V and 7 bases from J, with 13 bases in between. The CDR3 coding sequence is TGCGCCAGCAGCTTAACTCGACTAGGGGAGCAGTACTTC. Translating gives CASSLTRLGEQYF.

The CDR3 loop reads CASSSGQGVSGANVLTF. CDR3 DNA sequence: TGCGCCAGCAGCTCGGGACAGGGGGTCTCTGGGGCCAACGTCCTGACTTTC. This chain joins TRBV5-1 and TRBJ2-6; TRBD1 matches at 11 bases. Germline V gene sequence: CDR1 SGHRS, CDR2 YFSETQ. Germline trimming cut 3 bases from V and 0 bases from J; bases unmatched to any gene: 2. This CDR3 has 17 residues.

V is TRBV13 and J is TRBJ2-1; D is undetermined. Trimming cost V 2 bases and J 9 bases, with 11 bases left between them. Germline V lookup: CDR1 PRHDT, CDR2 FYEKMQ (reference sequence). The CDR3 has 13 amino acids. CDR3 loop: CASSLRRYGEQFF. CDR3 sequence (DNA): TGTGCCAGCAGCTTACGAAGATACGGTGAGCAGTTCTTC.

The chain joins TRBV6-6 to TRBJ1-2; possibly TRBD1 for D (6 bases). V was shortened by 5 bases and J by 4 bases, with 11 bases between the two germline ends. The CDR3 consists of 13 residues. CDR1 is MNHNY, CDR2 SVGAGI, per germline (reference sequence). This chain's CDR3 is CASSADSRYGYTF. The DNA for the CDR3 is TGTGCCAGCAGTGCGGACAGTCGCTATGGCTACACCTTC.

The V gene is TRBV28, the J gene TRBJ1-1; TRBD1 agrees at 8 bases. Germline assignment: CDR1 MDHEN and CDR2 SYDVKM. CDR3 size: 14 residues. J was trimmed by 5 bases and V by 6 bases; bases with no gene match: 8. Here the CDR3 reads CASSPDREGTEAFF. For the CDR3, the DNA is TGTGCCAGCAGCCCGGACAGGGAGGGAACTGAAGCTTTCTTT.

This chain links TRBV5-5 with TRBJ2-3; 8 positions agree with TRBD2. The CDR3 is made up of 16 amino acids. V shed 4 bases, J shed 5 bases, and the junction held 12 bases outside the gene matches. Germline CDR1 reads SGHKS; CDR2 reads YYEKEE (reference sequence). CDR3 sequence reads: CASSDERGKRVDTQYF. The CDR3 DNA is TGTGCCAGCAGCGACGAGCGGGGGAAGAGGGTAGATACGCAGTATTTT.

The genes are TRBV4-2 and TRBJ2-7, with TRBD2 as a possible D gene (6 bases). V lost 0 bases to trimming and J lost 2 bases, with 14 bases between them. The CDR3 runs 16 residues. Germline lookup yields CDR1 LGHNA and CDR2 YNFKEQ. As DNA, the CDR3 is TGTGCCAGCAGCCAAGAAGTTGCGGGAACAACCTACGAGCAGTACTTC. Amino acids: CASSQEVAGTTYEQYF.